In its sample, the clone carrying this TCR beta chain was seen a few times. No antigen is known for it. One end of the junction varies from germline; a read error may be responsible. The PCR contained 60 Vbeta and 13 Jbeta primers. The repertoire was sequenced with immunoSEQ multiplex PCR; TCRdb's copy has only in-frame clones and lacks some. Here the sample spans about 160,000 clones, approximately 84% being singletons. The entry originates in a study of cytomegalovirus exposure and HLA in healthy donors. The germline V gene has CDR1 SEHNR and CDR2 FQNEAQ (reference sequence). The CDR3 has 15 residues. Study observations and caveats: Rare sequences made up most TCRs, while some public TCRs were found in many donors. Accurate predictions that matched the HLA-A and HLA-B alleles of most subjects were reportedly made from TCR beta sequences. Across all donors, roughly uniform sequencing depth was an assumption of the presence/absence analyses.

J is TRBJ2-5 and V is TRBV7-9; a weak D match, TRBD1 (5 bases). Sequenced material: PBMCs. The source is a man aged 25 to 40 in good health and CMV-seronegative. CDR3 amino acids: CSSSLLGRDQETQYF. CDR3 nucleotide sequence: TGTTCCAGCAGCCTTCTTGGCAGGGACCAAGAGACCCAGTACTTC.